This TCR beta chain stems from a study of T cells in Graves' hyperthyroidism and ophthalmopathy. This clonotype was counted only a few times. Authors of the study amplified TCR beta CDR3 regions from RNA transcripts. RT-PCR in the first round (using the HTBI primer set) targeted the TCR CDR3. MiXCR, run by TCRdb on the multiplex PCR reads, gives a single entry per CDR3 protein. The sample has some 690,000 distinct CDR3 sequences, roughly a sixth seen once. The CDR3 totals 15 residues. Germline CDR1 is MNHGY and CDR2 is SVAAGI. Trimming took off 2 bases at V and 7 bases at J, with 15 bases between the two ends.

The sample consisted of blood. V gene TRBV6-9 combines with J gene TRBJ1-5, with D maybe TRBD1 (5 bases). The sequence came from a man between 50 and 59 years old with Graves' hyperthyroidism. The CDR3 DNA reads as TGTGCCAGCAGTTATGGAGGGGACTTTTCCCAGCCCCAGCATTTT. Amino acid sequence: CASSYGGDFSQPQHF.